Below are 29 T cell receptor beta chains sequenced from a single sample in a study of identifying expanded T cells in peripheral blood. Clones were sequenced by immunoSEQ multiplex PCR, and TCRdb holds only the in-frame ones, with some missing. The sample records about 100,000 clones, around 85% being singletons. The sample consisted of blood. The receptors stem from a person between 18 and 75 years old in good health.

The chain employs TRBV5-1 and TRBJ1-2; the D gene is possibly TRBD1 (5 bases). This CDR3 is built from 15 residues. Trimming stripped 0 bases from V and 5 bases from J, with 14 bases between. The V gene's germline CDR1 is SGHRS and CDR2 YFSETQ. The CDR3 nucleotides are TGCGCCAGCAGCTTGGAAGGGGTCCCCCTTTATGGCTACACCTTC. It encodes CASSLEGVPLYGYTF.

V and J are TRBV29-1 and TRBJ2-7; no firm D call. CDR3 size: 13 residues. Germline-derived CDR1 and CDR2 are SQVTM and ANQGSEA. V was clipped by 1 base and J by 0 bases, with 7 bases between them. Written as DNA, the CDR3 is TGCAGCGTTGAAGCTCGGACCTCCTACGAGCAGTACTTC. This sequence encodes CSVEARTSYEQYF.

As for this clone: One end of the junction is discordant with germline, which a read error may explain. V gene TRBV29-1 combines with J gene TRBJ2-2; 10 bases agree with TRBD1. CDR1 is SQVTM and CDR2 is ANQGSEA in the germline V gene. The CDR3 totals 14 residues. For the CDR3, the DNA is TGCAGCGTGGAAGGGACAGGGGAAACCGGGGAGCTGTTTTTT. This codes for CSVEGTGETGELFF.

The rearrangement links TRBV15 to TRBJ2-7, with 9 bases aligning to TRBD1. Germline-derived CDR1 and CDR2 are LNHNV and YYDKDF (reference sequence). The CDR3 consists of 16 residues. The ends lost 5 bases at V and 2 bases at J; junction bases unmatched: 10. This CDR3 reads CATSQRWGQGAYEQYF. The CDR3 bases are TGTGCCACCAGCCAGAGGTGGGGACAGGGCGCCTACGAGCAGTACTTC.

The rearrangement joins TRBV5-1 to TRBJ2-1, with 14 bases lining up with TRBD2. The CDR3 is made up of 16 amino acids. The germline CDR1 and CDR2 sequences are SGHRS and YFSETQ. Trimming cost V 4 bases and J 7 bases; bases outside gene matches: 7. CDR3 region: CASSLRTSGGTNEQFF. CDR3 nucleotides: TGCGCCAGCAGCCTAAGGACTAGCGGGGGGACTAATGAGCAGTTCTTC.

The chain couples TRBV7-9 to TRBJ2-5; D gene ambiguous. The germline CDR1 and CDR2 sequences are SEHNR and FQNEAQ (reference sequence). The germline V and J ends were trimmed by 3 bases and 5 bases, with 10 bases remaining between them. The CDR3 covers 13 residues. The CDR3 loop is CASSFSGEETQYF. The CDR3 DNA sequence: TGTGCCAGCAGCTTTTCAGGAGAGGAGACCCAGTACTTC.

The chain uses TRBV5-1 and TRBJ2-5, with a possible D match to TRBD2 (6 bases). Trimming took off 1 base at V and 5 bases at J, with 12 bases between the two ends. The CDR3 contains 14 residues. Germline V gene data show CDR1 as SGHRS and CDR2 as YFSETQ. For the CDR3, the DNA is TGCGCCAGCAGCTTGAGTCGTCGGGGGGAGACCCAGTACTTC. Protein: CASSLSRRGETQYF.

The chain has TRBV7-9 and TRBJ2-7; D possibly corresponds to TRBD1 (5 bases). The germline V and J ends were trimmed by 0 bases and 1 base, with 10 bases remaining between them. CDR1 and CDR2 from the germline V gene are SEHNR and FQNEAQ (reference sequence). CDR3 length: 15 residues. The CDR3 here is CASSLAQPGSYEQYF. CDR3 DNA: TGTGCCAGCAGCTTAGCGCAGCCAGGGTCCTACGAGCAGTACTTC.

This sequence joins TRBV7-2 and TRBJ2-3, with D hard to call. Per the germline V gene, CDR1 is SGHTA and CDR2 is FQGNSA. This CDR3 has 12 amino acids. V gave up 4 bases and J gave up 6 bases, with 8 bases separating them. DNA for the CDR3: TGTGCCAGCAGCTCCCCCACGGATACGCAGTATTTT. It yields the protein CASSSPTDTQYF.

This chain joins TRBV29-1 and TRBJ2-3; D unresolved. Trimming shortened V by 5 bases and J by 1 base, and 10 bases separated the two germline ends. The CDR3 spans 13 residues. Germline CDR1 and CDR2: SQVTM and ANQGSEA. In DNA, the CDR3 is TGCAGCGTTAAGCCTGCTGGCACAGATACGCAGTATTTT. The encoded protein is CSVKPAGTDTQYF.

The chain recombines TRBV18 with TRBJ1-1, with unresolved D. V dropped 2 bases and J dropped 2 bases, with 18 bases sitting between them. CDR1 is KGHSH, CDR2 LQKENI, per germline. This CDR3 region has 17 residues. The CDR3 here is CASSPKRPGSKNTEAFF. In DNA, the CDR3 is TGTGCCAGCTCACCAAAGCGTCCGGGGAGTAAAAACACTGAAGCTTTCTTT.

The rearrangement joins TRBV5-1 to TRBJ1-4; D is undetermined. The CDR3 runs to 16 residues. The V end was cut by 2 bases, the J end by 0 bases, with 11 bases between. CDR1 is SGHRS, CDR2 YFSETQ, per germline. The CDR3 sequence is CASSLGWASTNEKLFF. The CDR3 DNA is TGCGCCAGCAGCTTAGGATGGGCCTCAACTAATGAAAAACTGTTTTTT.

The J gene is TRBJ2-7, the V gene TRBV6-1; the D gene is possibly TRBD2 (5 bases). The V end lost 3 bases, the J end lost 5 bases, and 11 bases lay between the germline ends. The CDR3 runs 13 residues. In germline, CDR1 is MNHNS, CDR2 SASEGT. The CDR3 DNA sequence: TGTGCCAGCAGTGAGGAGGCAGCCCACGAGCAGTACTTC. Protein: CASSEEAAHEQYF.

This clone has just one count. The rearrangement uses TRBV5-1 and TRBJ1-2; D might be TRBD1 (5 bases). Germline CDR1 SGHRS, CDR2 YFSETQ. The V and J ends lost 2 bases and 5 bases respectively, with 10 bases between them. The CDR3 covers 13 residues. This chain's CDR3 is CASSFQGEYGYTF. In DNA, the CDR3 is TGCGCCAGCAGCTTCCAGGGTGAATATGGCTACACCTTC. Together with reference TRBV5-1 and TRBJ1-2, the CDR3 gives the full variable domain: KAGVTQTPRYLIKTRGQQVTLSCSPISGHRSVSWYQQTPGQGLQFLFEYFSETQRNKGNFPGRFSGRQFSNSRSEMNVSTLELGDSALYLCASSFQGEYGYTFGSGTRLTVV.

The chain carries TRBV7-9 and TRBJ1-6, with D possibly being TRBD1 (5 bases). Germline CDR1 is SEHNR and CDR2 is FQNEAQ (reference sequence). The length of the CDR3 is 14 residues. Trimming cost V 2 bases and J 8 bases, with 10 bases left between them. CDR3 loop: CASSLKGKDSPLHF. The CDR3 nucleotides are TGTGCCAGCAGCTTAAAGGGGAAGGATTCACCCCTCCACTTT.

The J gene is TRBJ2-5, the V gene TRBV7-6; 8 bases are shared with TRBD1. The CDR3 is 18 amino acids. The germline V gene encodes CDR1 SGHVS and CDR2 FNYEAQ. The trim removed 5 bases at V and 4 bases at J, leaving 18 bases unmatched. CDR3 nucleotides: TGTGCCAGCAGCCGCCTCGAGTGGGGACGAACAGGGGGAGAGACCCAGTACTTC. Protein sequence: CASSRLEWGRTGGETQYF.

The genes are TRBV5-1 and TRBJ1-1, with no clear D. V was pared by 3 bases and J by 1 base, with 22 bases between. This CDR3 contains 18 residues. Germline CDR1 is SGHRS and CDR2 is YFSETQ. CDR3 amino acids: CASSSRVSPVTWNTEAFF. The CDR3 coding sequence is TGCGCCAGCAGCTCTCGTGTGTCGCCCGTGACATGGAACACTGAAGCTTTCTTT. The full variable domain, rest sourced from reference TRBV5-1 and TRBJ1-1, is KAGVTQTPRYLIKTRGQQVTLSCSPISGHRSVSWYQQTPGQGLQFLFEYFSETQRNKGNFPGRFSGRQFSNSRSEMNVSTLELGDSALYLCASSSRVSPVTWNTEAFFGQGTRLTVV.

CDR3 residues: CASGPGTARVYEQYF. CDR3 sequence (DNA): TGCGCCAGCGGACCCGGGACAGCGCGTGTCTACGAGCAGTACTTC. This chain uses TRBV5-1 with TRBJ2-7, with 7 bases that match TRBD1. The J segment lost 3 bases and the V segment lost 7 bases, leaving 13 bases of the junction unmatched. This CDR3 region has 15 residues. The V gene's germline CDR1 is SGHRS and CDR2 YFSETQ.

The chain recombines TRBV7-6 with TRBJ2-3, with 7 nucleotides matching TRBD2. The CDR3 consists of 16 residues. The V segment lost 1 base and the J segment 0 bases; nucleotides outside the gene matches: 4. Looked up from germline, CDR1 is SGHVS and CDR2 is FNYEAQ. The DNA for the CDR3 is TGTGCCAGCAGCTTAGTGGTGGGGGGGAGCACAGATACGCAGTATTTT. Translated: CASSLVVGGSTDTQYF.

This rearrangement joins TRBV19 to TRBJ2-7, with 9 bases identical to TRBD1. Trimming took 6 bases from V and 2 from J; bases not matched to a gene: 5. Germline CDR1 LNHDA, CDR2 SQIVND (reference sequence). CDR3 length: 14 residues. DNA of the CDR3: TGTGCCAGTAGCACCGGGACAGGGCCCTACGAGCAGTACTTC. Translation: CASSTGTGPYEQYF.

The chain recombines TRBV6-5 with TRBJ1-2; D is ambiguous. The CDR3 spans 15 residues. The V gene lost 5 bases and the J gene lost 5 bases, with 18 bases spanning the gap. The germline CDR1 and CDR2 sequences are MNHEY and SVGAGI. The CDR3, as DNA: TGTGCCAGCAGTCTGTTGCAATCAACGATATATGGCTACACCTTC. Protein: CASSLLQSTIYGYTF.

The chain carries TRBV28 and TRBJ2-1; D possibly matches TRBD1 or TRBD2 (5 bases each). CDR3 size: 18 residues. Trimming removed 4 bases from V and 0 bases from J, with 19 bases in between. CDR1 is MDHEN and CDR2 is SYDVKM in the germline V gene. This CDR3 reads CASSSIPGRSSSYNEQFF. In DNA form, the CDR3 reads TGTGCCAGCAGTTCAATACCGGGACGGTCAAGCTCCTACAATGAGCAGTTCTTC.

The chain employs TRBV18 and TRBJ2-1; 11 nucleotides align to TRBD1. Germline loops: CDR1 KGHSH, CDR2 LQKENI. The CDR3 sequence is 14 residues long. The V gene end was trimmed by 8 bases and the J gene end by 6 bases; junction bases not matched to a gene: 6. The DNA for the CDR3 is TGTGCCAGCCGTTCGGGGACAGGGGGCAATGAGCAGTTCTTC. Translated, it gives CASRSGTGGNEQFF.

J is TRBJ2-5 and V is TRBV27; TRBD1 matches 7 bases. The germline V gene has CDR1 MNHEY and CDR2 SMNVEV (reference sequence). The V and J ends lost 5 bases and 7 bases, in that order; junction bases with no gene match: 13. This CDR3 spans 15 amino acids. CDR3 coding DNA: TGTGCCAGCAGTGGGGTGGGTCAGGGGGAGTCGACCCAGTACTTC. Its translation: CASSGVGQGESTQYF.

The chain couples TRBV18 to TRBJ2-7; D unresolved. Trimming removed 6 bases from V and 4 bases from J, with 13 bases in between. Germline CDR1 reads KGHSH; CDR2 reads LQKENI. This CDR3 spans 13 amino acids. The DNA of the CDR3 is TGTGCCAGCTCGGGCCCCCTAAATTACGAGCAGTACTTC. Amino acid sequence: CASSGPLNYEQYF. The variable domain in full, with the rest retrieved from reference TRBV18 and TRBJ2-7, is NAGVMQNPRHLVRRRGQEARLRCSPMKGHSHVYWYRQLPEEGLKFMVYLQKENIIDESGMPKERFSAEFPKEGPSILRIQQVVRGDSAAYFCASSGPLNYEQYFGPGTRLTVT.

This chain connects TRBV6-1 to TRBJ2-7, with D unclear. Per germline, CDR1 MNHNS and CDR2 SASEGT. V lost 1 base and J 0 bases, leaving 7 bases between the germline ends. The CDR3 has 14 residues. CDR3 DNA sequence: TGTGCCAGCAGTGAAGGGATTCACTCCTACGAGCAGTACTTC. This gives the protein CASSEGIHSYEQYF.

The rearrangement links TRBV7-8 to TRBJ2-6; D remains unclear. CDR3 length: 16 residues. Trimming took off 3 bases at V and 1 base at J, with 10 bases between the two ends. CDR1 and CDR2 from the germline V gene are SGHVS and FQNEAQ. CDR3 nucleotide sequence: TGTGCCAGCAGCTTGCGTGATCAGTCTGGGGCCAACGTCCTGACTTTC. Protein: CASSLRDQSGANVLTF. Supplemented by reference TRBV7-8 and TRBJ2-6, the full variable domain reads GAGVSQSPRYKVAKRGQDVALRCDPISGHVSLFWYQQALGQGPEFLTYFQNEAQLDKSGLPSDRFFAERPEGSVSTLKIQRTQQEDSAVYLCASSLRDQSGANVLTFGAGSRLTVL.

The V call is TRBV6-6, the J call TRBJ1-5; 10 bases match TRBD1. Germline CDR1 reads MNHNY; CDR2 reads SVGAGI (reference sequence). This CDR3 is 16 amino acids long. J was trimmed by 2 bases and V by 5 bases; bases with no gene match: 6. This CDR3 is CASSKRQGAGNQPQHF. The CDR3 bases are TGTGCCAGCAGTAAGCGACAGGGGGCTGGCAATCAGCCCCAGCATTTT.

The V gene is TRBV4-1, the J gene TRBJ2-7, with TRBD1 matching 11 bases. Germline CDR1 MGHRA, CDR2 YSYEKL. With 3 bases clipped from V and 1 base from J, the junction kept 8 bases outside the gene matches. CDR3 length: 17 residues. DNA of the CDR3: TGCGCCAGCAGCCAGGGACCGGGACAGGGGGTTTCCTACGAGCAGTACTTC. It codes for CASSQGPGQGVSYEQYF.